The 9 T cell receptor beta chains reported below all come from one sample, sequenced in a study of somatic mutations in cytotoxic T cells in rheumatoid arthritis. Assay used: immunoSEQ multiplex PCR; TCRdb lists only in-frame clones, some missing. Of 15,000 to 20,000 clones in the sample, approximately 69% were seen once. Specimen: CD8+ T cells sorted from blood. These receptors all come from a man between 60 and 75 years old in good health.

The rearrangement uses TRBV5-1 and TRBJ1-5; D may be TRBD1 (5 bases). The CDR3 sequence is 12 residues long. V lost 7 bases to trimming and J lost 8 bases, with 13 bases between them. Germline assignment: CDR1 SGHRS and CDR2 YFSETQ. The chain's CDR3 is CASRAEGEPQHF. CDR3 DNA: TGCGCCAGCCGCGCCGAAGGGGAGCCCCAGCATTTT.

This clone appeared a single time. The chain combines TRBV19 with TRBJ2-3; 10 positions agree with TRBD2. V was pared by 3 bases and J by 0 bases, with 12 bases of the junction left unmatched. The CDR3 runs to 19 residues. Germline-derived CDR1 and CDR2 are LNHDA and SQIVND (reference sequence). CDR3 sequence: CASSIRGLAGDPSTDTQYF. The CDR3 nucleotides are TGTGCCAGTAGTATCAGGGGTCTAGCGGGGGACCCTAGCACAGATACGCAGTATTTT.

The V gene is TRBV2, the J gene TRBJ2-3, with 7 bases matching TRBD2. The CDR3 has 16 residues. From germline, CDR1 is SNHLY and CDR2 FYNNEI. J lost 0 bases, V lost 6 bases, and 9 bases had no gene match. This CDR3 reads CASRTTSVSSTDTQYF. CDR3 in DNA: TGTGCCAGCAGAACTACTAGCGTATCTAGCACAGATACGCAGTATTTT.

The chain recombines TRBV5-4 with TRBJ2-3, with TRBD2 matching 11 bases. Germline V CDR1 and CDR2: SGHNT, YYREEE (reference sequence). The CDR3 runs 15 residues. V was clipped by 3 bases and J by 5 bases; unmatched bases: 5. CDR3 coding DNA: TGTGCCAGCAGCTCACTAGCGGGAGAGAGAGATACGCAGTATTTT. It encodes CASSSLAGERDTQYF.

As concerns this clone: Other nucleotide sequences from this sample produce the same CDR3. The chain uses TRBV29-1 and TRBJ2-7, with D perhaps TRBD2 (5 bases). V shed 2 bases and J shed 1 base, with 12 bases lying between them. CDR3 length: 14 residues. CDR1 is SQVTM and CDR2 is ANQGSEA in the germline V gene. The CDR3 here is CSVELRGRSYEQYF. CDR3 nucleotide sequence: TGCAGCGTTGAACTCCGAGGGAGATCCTACGAGCAGTACTTC.

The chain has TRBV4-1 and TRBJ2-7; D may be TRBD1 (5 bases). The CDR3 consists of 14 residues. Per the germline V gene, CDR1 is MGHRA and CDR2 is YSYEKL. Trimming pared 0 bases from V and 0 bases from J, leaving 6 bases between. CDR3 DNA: TGCGCCAGCAGCCAAGAGCAGGGCTCCTACGAGCAGTACTTC. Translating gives CASSQEQGSYEQYF.

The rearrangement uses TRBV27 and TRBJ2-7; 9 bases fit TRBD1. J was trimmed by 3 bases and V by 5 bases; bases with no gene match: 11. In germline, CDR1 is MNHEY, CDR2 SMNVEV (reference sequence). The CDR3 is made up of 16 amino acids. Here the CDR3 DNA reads TGTGCCAGCAGTACCTTTGCCGGGACAGGGCGCTACGAGCAGTACTTC. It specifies CASSTFAGTGRYEQYF.

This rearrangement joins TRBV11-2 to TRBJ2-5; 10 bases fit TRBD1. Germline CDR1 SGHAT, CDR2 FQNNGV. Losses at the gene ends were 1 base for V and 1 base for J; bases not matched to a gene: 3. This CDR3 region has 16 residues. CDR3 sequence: CASSLGQGARQETQYF. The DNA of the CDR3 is TGTGCCAGCAGCTTAGGACAGGGGGCCCGCCAAGAGACCCAGTACTTC.

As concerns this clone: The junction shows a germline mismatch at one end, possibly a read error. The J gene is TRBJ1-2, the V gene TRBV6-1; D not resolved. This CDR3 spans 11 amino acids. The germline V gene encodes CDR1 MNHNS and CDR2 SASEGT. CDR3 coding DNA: TGTGCCAGCAATGAAAACTGGGGCTACACCTTC. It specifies CASNENWGYTF.